Described below is a single T cell receptor beta chain sequence and its context. Antigen specificity is unknown. This entry comes from a study of T cell responses to AZD1222 COVID-19 vaccine. For the study at large: Second doses were pooled across both intervals (about 4 or about 12 weeks).

The method was immunoSEQ multiplex PCR; TCRdb's version includes in-frame clones alone and lacks a portion of them. Here the sample spans 90,000 to 150,000 clones, 80% to 95% being singletons. Study-level results: White British ancestry dominated among donors, who included more females, and clonal diversity was possibly underestimated. Within unmutated variant regions lay the reported targets of nearly half of spike-specific TCRs.

Germline CDR1 and CDR2: KGHDR and SFDVKD. The CDR3 totals 15 residues. The ends were cut back, 3 bases at V and 0 bases at J, with 11 bases in the middle. The chain is built from TRBV24-1 and TRBJ2-7; D not resolved. The sample was peripheral blood, taken on day 0 of AZD1222 vaccination. This clonotype was sampled from an adult in good health. The CDR3 nucleotides are TGTGCCACCAGTGATGCGAACAGTCTCTCCTACGAGCAGTACTTC. It encodes CATSDANSLSYEQYF.